The entry below describes one T cell receptor beta chain. TCR beta CDR3 region amplification was performed from RNA transcripts. When the TCR CDR3 underwent first-round RT-PCR, the HTBI primer set was used. TCRdb redid the calling of the multiplex PCR reads with MiXCR, one entry per CDR3 protein. Of approximately 270,000 distinct CDR3 sequences in the sample, less than 15% are singletons; the top ten hold more than 10%. The sample is drawn from a study of T cells in Graves' hyperthyroidism and ophthalmopathy. Each diagnosis drew on symptoms, thyroxine, TRAb, thyroid ultrasound and orbital computed tomography findings. The blood sample was taken at first hyperthyroidism diagnosis, before any ophthalmopathy symptoms. Input material: blood. The clonotype comes from a middle-aged woman with Graves' hyperthyroidism that later progressed to Graves' ophthalmopathy.

In DNA, the CDR3 is TGCGCCAGCAGCCAACCCGGACTAGCGGCCTACGAGCAGTACTTC. This translates into CASSQPGLAAYEQYF. The chain carries TRBV4-1 and TRBJ2-7; 10 bases map to TRBD2. CDR1 is MGHRA and CDR2 is YSYEKL in the germline V gene. The ends lost 2 bases at V and 2 bases at J; junction bases unmatched: 3. The length of the CDR3 is 15 residues.